The 32 T cell receptor beta chains below were found in one sample sequenced in a study of control samples from healthy donors and cancer patients. TCRdb's copy holds only in-frame clones and misses some; the assay was immunoSEQ multiplex PCR. The profile shows about 190,000 clones, 90% to 95% of them singletons. The sample comprised blood. The receptors were sampled from a man younger than 45 in good health.

J is TRBJ1-4 and V is TRBV29-1, with 7 bases aligning to TRBD1. J was trimmed by 8 bases and V by 6 bases; bases with no gene match: 12. This CDR3 is 14 amino acids long. CDR1 and CDR2 from the germline V gene are SQVTM and ANQGSEA. CDR3 coding DNA: TGCAGCGTCTCGACAGGGAAAGATGACGAAAAACTGTTTTTT. Translation: CSVSTGKDDEKLFF.

J is TRBJ1-1 and V is TRBV25-1; 9 nucleotides agree with TRBD1. This CDR3 has 13 residues. Germline V CDR1 and CDR2: MGHDK, SYGVNS. With V trimmed by 2 bases and J by 10 bases, 5 bases remained unmatched. The DNA of the CDR3 is TGTGCCAGCAGTGAAACAGGGGGCGTGTCAGCTTTCTTT. This sequence encodes CASSETGGVSAFF.

The V call is TRBV19, the J call TRBJ1-5; D uncertain. The ends were cut back, 6 bases at V and 2 bases at J, with 5 bases in the middle. CDR1 LNHDA and CDR2 SQIVND come from the germline V gene (reference sequence). The CDR3 contains 12 residues. CDR3 sequence (DNA): TGTGCCAGTAGAGTACGCAATCAGCCCCAGCATTTT. As protein: CASRVRNQPQHF.

The chain employs TRBV10-2 and TRBJ1-2; D is possibly TRBD1 (6 bases). Trimming removed 3 bases from V and 3 bases from J, with 8 bases in between. Germline values: CDR1 WSHSY, CDR2 SAAADI. This CDR3 is built from 13 residues. The CDR3 reads CASSEQGHYGYTF. For the CDR3, the DNA is TGCGCCAGCAGTGAACAGGGCCACTATGGCTACACCTTC.

The gene calls are TRBV29-1 and TRBJ1-4; D not certain. This CDR3 spans 13 amino acids. The germline V and J ends were trimmed by 4 bases and 3 bases, with 9 bases remaining between them. CDR1 SQVTM and CDR2 ANQGSEA come from the germline V gene. The CDR3 region is CSVGGRANEKLFF. The CDR3 nucleotides read TGCAGCGTTGGAGGAAGGGCTAATGAAAAACTGTTTTTT.

The chain has TRBV21-1 and TRBJ1-6. TRBV21-1 is a pseudogene. The CDR3 contains 16 residues. CDR3 amino acids: CASSKSRSRVNSPLHF. The CDR3 region has the DNA TGTGCCAGCAGCAAATCAAGGAGCCGTGTGAATTCACCCCTCCACTTT.

The chain joins TRBV7-9 to TRBJ2-6, with TRBD1 as a possible D gene (6 bases). Germline lookup yields CDR1 SEHNR and CDR2 FQNEAQ (reference sequence). There are 19 residues in the CDR3. V was shortened by 1 base and J by 0 bases, with 16 bases between the two germline ends. The CDR3 is CASSLERGLELSGANVLTF. CDR3 bases: TGTGCCAGCAGCTTAGAGAGGGGGTTAGAACTCTCTGGGGCCAACGTCCTGACTTTC. The entire variable domain, with the rest obtained from reference TRBV7-9 and TRBJ2-6, is as follows: DTGVSQNPRHKITKRGQNVTFRCDPISEHNRLYWYRQTLGQGPEFLTYFQNEAQLEKSRLLSDRFSAERPKGSFSTLEIQRTEQGDSAMYLCASSLERGLELSGANVLTFGAGSRLTVL.

The chain couples TRBV6-5 to TRBJ1-2; D gene ambiguous. Germline loops: CDR1 MNHEY, CDR2 SVGAGI. CDR3 size: 15 residues. Trimming took 6 bases from V and 7 from J, leaving 21 bases between them. In DNA, the CDR3 is TGTGCCAGCAGGCCCGGGGAACACCTAGGAGGTGGCTACACCTTC. The encoded protein is CASRPGEHLGGGYTF.

The chain combines TRBV5-6 with TRBJ1-2, with TRBD1 as a possible D gene (5 bases). Germline V gene data show CDR1 as SGHDT and CDR2 as YYEEEE. V was pared by 4 bases and J by 1 base, with 17 bases between. The CDR3 is 16 residues long. CDR3 protein: CASSPVDNIFNYGYTF. CDR3 DNA: TGTGCCAGCAGCCCCGTGGACAACATATTTAACTATGGCTACACCTTC.

The chain combines TRBV7-2 with TRBJ2-3; D possibly matches TRBD1 or TRBD2 (6 bases each). Between the trimmed V and J ends, which lost 1 base and 1 base, there was a span of 12 bases. Per germline, CDR1 SGHTA and CDR2 FQGNSA. This CDR3 contains 16 residues. The CDR3 here is CASSLVGGLRTDTQYF. For the CDR3, the DNA is TGTGCCAGCAGCTTAGTTGGGGGGCTTCGCACAGATACGCAGTATTTT.

This clone was observed a handful of times. The chain joins TRBV10-1 to TRBJ2-7, with D unclear. Trimming shortened V by 4 bases and J by 4 bases, and 8 bases separated the two germline ends. The CDR3 runs to 12 residues. CDR1 and CDR2 from the germline V gene are WNHNN and SYGVQD (reference sequence). The CDR3 nucleotides read TGCGCCAGCAGTGCACAAGAATACGAGCAGTACTTC. Translated: CASSAQEYEQYF.

This sequence joins TRBV5-1 and TRBJ1-1; 9 nucleotides line up with TRBD1. Germline CDR1 SGHRS, CDR2 YFSETQ. The CDR3 is 17 amino acids. V trimming: 0 bases; J trimming: 1 base; junction bases outside the gene matches: 7. The CDR3, as DNA: TGCGCCAGCAGCTTGGGAGACAGGGGGGAAGAGAACACTGAAGCTTTCTTT. Its protein product is CASSLGDRGEENTEAFF.

The V gene is TRBV5-1, the J gene TRBJ1-1; D possibly corresponds to TRBD1 (5 bases). The germline V and J ends were trimmed by 0 bases and 2 bases, with 14 bases remaining between them. This CDR3 spans 16 amino acids. CDR1 is SGHRS, CDR2 YFSETQ, per germline. The CDR3 DNA reads TGCGCCAGCAGCTTGGGAAGGGCAGGGATAAACACTGAAGCTTTCTTT. Its translation is CASSLGRAGINTEAFF.

In its sample, this clone was seen once. This sample also contains other DNA sequences that code for the same CDR3. The rearrangement uses TRBV5-1 and TRBJ1-1; D is uncertain. The CDR3 length is 11 residues. Per the germline V gene, CDR1 is SGHRS and CDR2 is YFSETQ. Trimming pared 4 bases from V and 0 bases from J, leaving 1 base between. The CDR3 here is CASSLNTEAFF. CDR3 nucleotide sequence: TGCGCCAGCAGCCTGAACACTGAAGCTTTCTTT.

The CDR3 DNA reads as TGTGCCAGTCTAAAACACGTTCATAGCAATCAGCCCCAGCATTTT. It yields the protein CASLKHVHSNQPQHF. The V call is TRBV19, the J call TRBJ1-5; D is unclear. Trimming removed 8 bases at V and 0 bases at J, with 14 bases between. The germline V gene encodes CDR1 LNHDA and CDR2 SQIVND (reference sequence). The CDR3 is 15 residues long. Variable domain in full (rest from reference TRBV19 and TRBJ1-5): DGGITQSPKYLFRKEGQNVTLSCEQNLNHDAMYWYRQDPGQGLRLIYYSQIVNDFQKGDIAEGYSVSREKKESFPLTVTSAQKNPTAFYLCASLKHVHSNQPQHFGDGTRLSIL.

For the CDR3, the DNA is TGTGCCAGCAGTGAGGCTGACAGAATGTATGGCTACACCTTC. Its translation is CASSEADRMYGYTF. The J gene is TRBJ1-2, the V gene TRBV2, with D maybe TRBD1 (5 bases). V lost 3 bases, J lost 5 bases, and 13 bases lay in between. This CDR3 spans 14 amino acids. The germline V gene has CDR1 SNHLY and CDR2 FYNNEI.

V usage is TRBV6-1 and J usage is TRBJ2-1, with a possible D match to TRBD2 (6 bases). The V end was cut by 1 base, the J end by 4 bases, with 14 bases between. Germline values: CDR1 MNHNS, CDR2 SASEGT. The CDR3 loop spans 16 amino acids. The CDR3 protein is CASSEGGDSRYNEQFF. CDR3 in DNA: TGTGCCAGCAGTGAAGGGGGGGATTCTCGGTACAATGAGCAGTTCTTC.

The chain employs TRBV27 and TRBJ1-6; D is unclear. V was trimmed by 3 bases and J by 0 bases, leaving 6 bases between them. This CDR3 region has 15 residues. Per germline, CDR1 MNHEY and CDR2 SMNVEV (reference sequence). This CDR3 is CASSFKGSYNSPLHF. DNA for the CDR3: TGTGCCAGCAGTTTTAAGGGCTCCTATAATTCACCCCTCCACTTT.

This clone was detected a few times. CDR3 sequence reads: CASSATATRTYEQYF. The CDR3 bases are TGTGCCAGCAGCGCGACAGCGACGAGAACCTACGAGCAGTACTTC. This chain links TRBV5-5 with TRBJ2-7; D may be TRBD1 (5 bases). Germline loops: CDR1 SGHKS, CDR2 YYEKEE (reference sequence). V lost 4 bases and J 2 bases, leaving 16 bases between the germline ends. The CDR3 is made up of 15 amino acids.

The chain's CDR3 is CASSPGPEEQYF. The CDR3 nucleotides are TGTGCCAGCAGTCCGGGGCCCGAGGAGCAGTACTTC. The chain recombines TRBV6-5 with TRBJ2-7; D may match TRBD1 or TRBD2 (5 bases each). Germline V gene lookup returns CDR1 MNHEY and CDR2 SVGAGI. The CDR3 is 12 amino acids. With 5 bases removed from V and 7 bases from J, the gap between germline ends came to 12 bases.

The rearrangement links TRBV2 to TRBJ1-2; TRBD1 agrees at 9 bases. CDR1 is SNHLY, CDR2 FYNNEI, per germline. The CDR3 covers 13 residues. With 7 bases clipped from V and 8 bases from J, the junction kept 8 bases outside the gene matches. The CDR3 region has the DNA TGTGCCAGCAACAGGGGGCGGAACGAGGGCTACACCTTC. Amino acids: CASNRGRNEGYTF.

CDR3 protein: CASSGGYGNTIYF. CDR3 bases: TGTGCCAGCAGTGGGGGATATGGAAACACCATATATTTT. The V and J genes are TRBV27 and TRBJ1-3; possible D gene TRBD1, 5 bases. The length of the CDR3 is 13 residues. The V end was cut by 5 bases, the J end by 3 bases, with 8 bases between. The germline CDR1 and CDR2 sequences are MNHEY and SMNVEV (reference sequence).

The chain links TRBV3-1 (or the pseudogene TRBV3-2) to TRBJ1-2; a possible D gene is TRBD1 (6 bases). Trimming took 4 bases from V and 8 from J, leaving 14 bases between them. There are 13 residues in the CDR3. Per the germline V gene, CDR1 is LGHDT and CDR2 is YNNKEL (reference sequence). The CDR3 sequence: CASSPRNRAGYTF. Written as DNA, the CDR3 is TGTGCCAGCAGCCCACGTAACAGGGCCGGCTACACCTTC.

The chain uses TRBV12-3 or TRBV12-4 and TRBJ1-2; 7 positions agree with TRBD1. The CDR3 contains 13 residues. V shed 5 bases, J shed 2 bases, and the junction held 2 bases outside the gene matches. The chain's CDR3 is CASSIQGNYGYTF. In DNA form, the CDR3 reads TGTGCCAGCAGTATACAGGGGAACTATGGCTACACCTTC.

The genes are TRBV12-3 or TRBV12-4 and TRBJ1-2, with 7 bases fitting TRBD1. CDR3 size: 13 residues. The J segment lost 5 bases and the V segment lost 7 bases, leaving 7 bases of the junction unmatched. CDR3 sequence (DNA): TGTGCCAGCAACAAGGGGGCTGAGTATGGCTACACCTTC. Translated, it gives CASNKGAEYGYTF.

This clone has only a few counts. The genes are TRBV5-6 and TRBJ2-1; D may be TRBD1 or TRBD2 (7 bases each). V gave up 2 bases and J gave up 3 bases, with 12 bases separating them. The CDR3 totals 15 residues. The germline V gene has CDR1 SGHDT and CDR2 YYEEEE. CDR3 in DNA: TGTGCCAGCAGCTTCCAGGGGGGGTACTACAATGAGCAGTTCTTC. Translated: CASSFQGGYYNEQFF.

The chain links TRBV29-1 to TRBJ2-7, with 9 positions matching TRBD1. Germline-derived CDR1 and CDR2 are SQVTM and ANQGSEA. With 7 bases clipped from V and 1 base from J, the junction kept 8 bases outside the gene matches. The CDR3 is 14 residues long. For the CDR3, the DNA is TGCAGCGCCCGGACAGGGGATTGGTCCTACGAGCAGTACTTC. Amino acid sequence: CSARTGDWSYEQYF.

Notes on this clone: The same CDR3 is also encoded by other DNA sequences in this sample. The chain has TRBV7-9 and TRBJ2-4, with D hard to call. The CDR3 is made up of 13 amino acids. The ends were cut back, 0 bases at V and 4 bases at J, with 4 bases in the middle. The V gene's germline CDR1 is SEHNR and CDR2 FQNEAQ (reference sequence). The CDR3 DNA follows: TGTGCCAGCAGCTTAGCGGGGAAAAACATTCAGTACTTC. Translated, it gives CASSLAGKNIQYF. Full variable domain (rest looked up from reference TRBV7-9 and TRBJ2-4): DTGVSQNPRHKITKRGQNVTFRCDPISEHNRLYWYRQTLGQGPEFLTYFQNEAQLEKSRLLSDRFSAERPKGSFSTLEIQRTEQGDSAMYLCASSLAGKNIQYFGAGTRLSVL.

V gene TRBV30 combines with J gene TRBJ1-2, with TRBD1 as a possible D gene (5 bases). V shed 3 bases and J shed 8 bases, with 22 bases lying between them. This CDR3 spans 15 amino acids. Per germline, CDR1 GTSNPN and CDR2 SVGIG (reference sequence). As DNA, the CDR3 is TGTGCCTGGAGCCGAGGTCTTGGGGAGGAGGGGGGCTACACCTTC. This translates into CAWSRGLGEEGGYTF.

This sequence joins TRBV6-5 and TRBJ2-3; 8 bases are a match to TRBD2. The CDR3 has 16 residues. V dropped 4 bases and J dropped 1; count of bases not matched to a gene: 7. From germline, CDR1 is MNHEY and CDR2 SVGAGI. CDR3 region: CASSSTGGPGTDTQYF. Here the CDR3 DNA reads TGTGCCAGCAGTTCTACGGGGGGGCCGGGCACAGATACGCAGTATTTT.

This chain links TRBV7-8 with TRBJ2-3; D gene unclear. Germline V gene sequence: CDR1 SGHVS, CDR2 FQNEAQ. V dropped 1 base and J dropped 1 base, with 12 bases sitting between them. CDR3 length: 16 amino acids. The CDR3 DNA is TGTGCCAGCAGCTTAGGTTCGGTAGGAGGCACAGATACGCAGTATTTT. This sequence encodes CASSLGSVGGTDTQYF.

This chain links TRBV18 with TRBJ1-3; D uncertain. Between the trimmed V and J ends, which lost 2 bases and 4 bases, there was a span of 12 bases. CDR1 KGHSH and CDR2 LQKENI come from the germline V gene. This CDR3 contains 15 residues. The CDR3 DNA is TGTGCCAGCTCACCAGGCGGTGCTAGGGGAAACACCATATATTTT. Translating gives CASSPGGARGNTIYF. Combining the CDR3 with reference TRBV18 and TRBJ1-3 gives the whole variable domain NAGVMQNPRHLVRRRGQEARLRCSPMKGHSHVYWYRQLPEEGLKFMVYLQKENIIDESGMPKERFSAEFPKEGPSILRIQQVVRGDSAAYFCASSPGGARGNTIYFGEGSWLTVV.